One sample yielded the 26 T cell receptor beta chains listed below, sequenced in a study of persistence of HIV-infected CD4 T cells. This was the immunoSEQ version 4 assay in survey mode. Produced via immunoSEQ multiplex PCR; TCRdb's table is partial and in-frame only. The sample consists of roughly 43,000 clones, roughly nine tenths of them appearing once. Cells were stimulated nonspecifically with anti-CD3/anti-CD28 magnetic beads. Sorting selected CD4+ T cells upregulating both CD40 ligand and CD69. Their target antigens are unknown. The starting material was CD4+ T cells sorted from PBMCs after roughly 18-hour stimulation, obtained from a patient who received antiretroviral therapy. The origin of the receptors is an adult man with HIV who was CMV-seropositive.

By proportion, this clone is medium-sized. The chain recombines TRBV5-1 with TRBJ1-2; possibly TRBD1 for D (5 bases). The CDR3 covers 15 residues. Germline CDR1 reads SGHRS; CDR2 reads YFSETQ. Trimming removed 0 bases at V and 2 bases at J, with 11 bases between. The chain's CDR3 is CASSLEAGPNYGYTF. As DNA, the CDR3 is TGCGCCAGCAGCTTGGAAGCAGGGCCCAACTATGGCTACACCTTC. The full variable domain, completed using reference TRBV5-1 and TRBJ1-2, is KAGVTQTPRYLIKTRGQQVTLSCSPISGHRSVSWYQQTPGQGLQFLFEYFSETQRNKGNFPGRFSGRQFSNSRSEMNVSTLELGDSALYLCASSLEAGPNYGYTFGSGTRLTVV.

V usage is TRBV7-9 and J usage is TRBJ2-1, with 8 bases matching TRBD1. Germline lookup yields CDR1 SEHNR and CDR2 FQNEAQ (reference sequence). There are 15 residues in the CDR3. Trimming took 4 bases from V and 0 from J; bases not matched to a gene: 2. As DNA, the CDR3 is TGTGCCAGCAGCTCAGGGACAGGCTCCTACAATGAGCAGTTCTTC. Protein: CASSSGTGSYNEQFF.

The V gene is TRBV9, the J gene TRBJ1-6; 7 positions match TRBD1. CDR1 and CDR2 from the germline V gene are SGDLS and YYNGEE. The CDR3 runs to 15 residues. Trimming removed 1 base from V and 10 bases from J; junction bases left unmatched: 8. The CDR3 sequence: CASSVRGGGGSPLHF. As DNA, the CDR3 is TGTGCCAGCAGCGTAAGAGGGGGCGGAGGATCACCCCTCCACTTT. Drawing the rest from reference TRBV9 and TRBJ1-6, the complete variable domain is DSGVTQTPKHLITATGQRVTLRCSPRSGDLSVYWYQQSLDQGLQFLIQYYNGEERAKGNILERFSAQQFPDLHSELNLSSLELGDSALYFCASSVRGGGGSPLHFGNGTRLTVT.

In regard to this clone: Sequence at one end of the junction differs from germline and may be a read error. The rearrangement uses TRBV5-1 and TRBJ2-4, with D possibly TRBD2 on 5 matching bases. The CDR3 extends over 15 amino acids. Germline V gene data show CDR1 as SGHRS and CDR2 as YFSETQ. CDR3: CANSFSGVEGNIQYF. DNA for the CDR3: TGCGCCAACAGCTTTTCGGGCGTCGAGGGAAACATTCAGTACTTC.

The chain employs TRBV19 and TRBJ1-6, with 10 bases aligning to TRBD1. Germline CDR1 reads LNHDA; CDR2 reads SQIVND (reference sequence). The trim removed 6 bases at V and 9 bases at J, leaving 11 bases unmatched. There are 16 residues in the CDR3. The CDR3 protein is CASRRDRGLGGSPLHF. CDR3 nucleotides: TGTGCCAGTAGAAGGGACAGGGGCCTTGGAGGTTCACCCCTCCACTTT.

V gene TRBV18 combines with J gene TRBJ2-3; TRBD2 agrees at 9 bases. CDR3 size: 15 residues. The germline V gene has CDR1 KGHSH and CDR2 LQKENI. V shed 0 bases and J 7 bases; nucleotides not matched to a gene: 5. The CDR3: CASSPPAGGSYTQYF. As DNA, the CDR3 is TGTGCCAGCTCACCACCGGCGGGGGGGTCTTATACGCAGTATTTT.

This chain uses TRBV4-1 with TRBJ2-2; D is ambiguous. The CDR3 has 16 amino acids. V lost 0 bases to trimming and J lost 6 bases, with 14 bases between them. Per germline, CDR1 MGHRA and CDR2 YSYEKL. CDR3 sequence (DNA): TGCGCCAGCAGCCAAGAGTCTATTATTTCGTCCGGGGAGCTGTTTTTT. It is translated as CASSQESIISSGELFF.

The CDR3 coding sequence is TGTGCCAGCGAATCCCTAGGGGGGACAGATACGCAGTATTTT. Its translation is CASESLGGTDTQYF. The J gene is TRBJ2-3, the V gene TRBV28; the D call may be TRBD1 or TRBD2 (6 bases each). V gave up 8 bases and J gave up 3 bases, with 15 bases separating them. The CDR3 length is 14 residues. The germline gives CDR1 MDHEN, CDR2 SYDVKM. Drawing the rest from reference TRBV28 and TRBJ2-3, the complete variable domain is DVKVTQSSRYLVKRTGEKVFLECVQDMDHENMFWYRQDPGLGLRLIYFSYDVKMKEKGDIPEGYSVSREKKERFSLILESASTNQTSMYLCASESLGGTDTQYFGPGTRLTVL.

The chain has TRBV5-1 and TRBJ1-4; D may be TRBD1 (6 bases). The CDR3 sequence is 17 residues long. CDR1 is SGHRS, CDR2 YFSETQ, per germline. Between the trimmed V and J ends, which lost 5 bases and 3 bases, there was a span of 20 bases. The DNA of the CDR3 is TGCGCCAGCAGTGTGGGCGGGGGGCGGGGACCTAATGAAAAACTGTTTTTT. It codes for CASSVGGGRGPNEKLFF.

The rearrangement uses TRBV7-2 and TRBJ2-3; 9 bases fit TRBD2. The CDR3 contains 16 residues. V was clipped by 3 bases and J by 5 bases; unmatched bases: 9. Germline assignment: CDR1 SGHTA and CDR2 FQGNSA. The CDR3 DNA follows: TGTGCCAGCAGCTTGTCGGCGGGGGGGGCCAGAGATACGCAGTATTTT. Its protein product is CASSLSAGGARDTQYF.

The rearrangement joins TRBV28 to TRBJ2-3; tentatively, D is TRBD1 or TRBD2 (5 bases each). Germline CDR1 is MDHEN and CDR2 is SYDVKM. V was pared by 11 bases and J by 5 bases, with 11 bases between. The CDR3 totals 11 residues. The CDR3 DNA sequence: TGTGCCGAGGGGACCTTAGATACGCAGTATTTT. This encodes CAEGTLDTQYF.

The chain employs TRBV2 and TRBJ1-5, with unresolved D. This CDR3 contains 14 residues. Germline loops: CDR1 SNHLY, CDR2 FYNNEI. The ends were cut back, 2 bases at V and 7 bases at J, with 12 bases in the middle. CDR3 sequence reads: CASSERRVEQPQHF. CDR3 in DNA: TGTGCCAGCAGTGAACGGCGGGTTGAACAGCCCCAGCATTTT.

The chain is built from TRBV27 and TRBJ1-2, with 7 nucleotides matching TRBD1. V shed 3 bases and J 4 bases; nucleotides not matched to a gene: 8. This CDR3 has 15 amino acids. CDR1 MNHEY and CDR2 SMNVEV come from the germline V gene (reference sequence). The CDR3 loop reads CASSFQAAGGYGYTF. Here the CDR3 DNA reads TGTGCCAGCAGTTTTCAGGCCGCAGGGGGCTATGGCTACACCTTC.

The V call is TRBV13, the J call TRBJ1-1; D unclear. The germline CDR1 and CDR2 sequences are PRHDT and FYEKMQ (reference sequence). Trimming removed 5 bases at V and 2 bases at J, with 6 bases between. This CDR3 is built from 12 residues. The CDR3 DNA is TGTGCCAGCAGCCCGGTTAACACTGAAGCTTTCTTT. Translated, it gives CASSPVNTEAFF.

V gene TRBV18 combines with J gene TRBJ2-7; D not resolved. Trimming shortened V by 3 bases and J by 3 bases, and 9 bases separated the two germline ends. Germline loops: CDR1 KGHSH, CDR2 LQKENI. CDR3 length: 13 amino acids. CDR3 coding DNA: TGTGCCAGCTCACCTTCCCTCGGCTACGAGCAGTACTTC. Protein sequence: CASSPSLGYEQYF.

This clone appeared a few times. The chain has TRBV4-1 and TRBJ1-1; 8 bases fit TRBD1. Trimming removed 0 bases from V and 6 bases from J; junction bases left unmatched: 12. This CDR3 has 17 residues. Germline loops: CDR1 MGHRA, CDR2 YSYEKL. The CDR3 DNA follows: TGCGCCAGCAGCCAAGAGGAATTAACAGGGGGTTGGGCTGAAGCTTTCTTT. This translates into CASSQEELTGGWAEAFF.

This chain links TRBV10-3 with TRBJ2-3; D is ambiguous. The V and J ends lost 4 bases and 4 bases respectively, with 12 bases between them. CDR3 length equals 14 residues. Germline CDR1 reads ENHRY; CDR2 reads SYGVKD. The CDR3 sequence: CAISVTEMADTQYF. DNA for the CDR3: TGTGCCATCAGTGTAACTGAAATGGCAGATACGCAGTATTTT.

The J gene is TRBJ1-5, the V gene TRBV16, with D perhaps matching TRBD1 (6 bases). CDR3 length equals 18 residues. V was pared by 3 bases and J by 0 bases, with 18 bases between. The germline gives CDR1 KGHSY, CDR2 FQNENV. CDR3 coding DNA: TGTGCCAGCAGCCACGGACAGCTGCCCTCTTATAGCAATCAGCCCCAGCATTTT. Protein product: CASSHGQLPSYSNQPQHF.

The chain links TRBV10-3 to TRBJ2-7; the match to TRBD1 covers 12 bases. The V gene's germline CDR1 is ENHRY and CDR2 SYGVKD. This CDR3 has 16 residues. The trim removed 3 bases at V and 4 bases at J, leaving 7 bases unmatched. CDR3 sequence: CAISDLGQGAPYEQYF. DNA for the CDR3: TGTGCCATCAGTGACCTGGGACAGGGGGCTCCGTACGAGCAGTACTTC.

J is TRBJ2-3 and V is TRBV6-5; 7 bases are shared with TRBD2. This CDR3 spans 16 amino acids. Trimming cost V 2 bases and J 2 bases; bases outside gene matches: 7. Germline-derived CDR1 and CDR2 are MNHEY and SVGAGI. The CDR3 DNA sequence: TGTGCCAGCAGTTACGGGCGCGGGGGTATCACAGATACGCAGTATTTT. Translating gives CASSYGRGGITDTQYF.

This chain connects TRBV4-2 to TRBJ2-2; 8 bases map to TRBD2. The germline V gene encodes CDR1 LGHNA and CDR2 YNFKEQ. J was trimmed by 6 bases and V by 1 base; bases with no gene match: 19. This CDR3 is built from 20 residues. CDR3 nucleotides: TGTGCCAGCAGCCAAGTCGGGGGGGGCAATTTTTACCCCTCCCCCGGGGAGCTGTTTTTT. Protein sequence: CASSQVGGGNFYPSPGELFF.

The chain employs TRBV29-1 and TRBJ1-4; possible D gene TRBD1, 6 bases. Trimming removed 4 bases at V and 7 bases at J, with 16 bases between. The CDR3 runs to 14 residues. From germline, CDR1 is SQVTM and CDR2 ANQGSEA. CDR3 DNA sequence: TGCAGCGTTGGAGGGTCGGGGGGCTCTGAAAAACTGTTTTTT. This sequence encodes CSVGGSGGSEKLFF.

This rearrangement joins TRBV10-1 to TRBJ2-3; the D is unclear. The V and J ends lost 3 bases and 0 bases respectively, with 13 bases between them. Germline lookup yields CDR1 WNHNN and CDR2 SYGVQD (reference sequence). The CDR3 extends over 16 amino acids. This CDR3 is CASSDLNPHSTDTQYF. The CDR3 region has the DNA TGCGCCAGCAGTGATTTAAATCCCCATAGCACAGATACGCAGTATTTT.

This clone was counted a few times. The J gene is TRBJ2-7, the V gene TRBV6-1, with D hard to call. CDR3 length: 14 amino acids. Per germline, CDR1 MNHNS and CDR2 SASEGT. V was clipped by 1 base and J by 1 base, with 8 bases between them. CDR3 amino acids: CASSEDVRSYEQYF. The DNA for the CDR3 is TGTGCCAGCAGTGAAGATGTCAGGTCCTACGAGCAGTACTTC.

This sequence joins TRBV12-3 or TRBV12-4 and TRBJ1-3; D not certain. The CDR3 is made up of 13 amino acids. The V end lost 3 bases, the J end lost 3 bases, and 6 bases lay between the germline ends. The CDR3 nucleotides read TGTGCCAGCAGTTTCTCGGGTGGAAACACCATATATTTT. Its translation is CASSFSGGNTIYF.

In this sample, this clone turned up a few times. The V gene is TRBV2, the J gene TRBJ2-3, with TRBD2 identical over 8 bases. The length of the CDR3 is 13 residues. V trimming: 2 bases; J trimming: 7 bases; junction bases outside the gene matches: 2. Germline V gene lookup returns CDR1 SNHLY and CDR2 FYNNEI. CDR3 coding DNA: TGTGCCAGCAGTGAAATAGCGGGGAATACGCAGTATTTT. This sequence encodes CASSEIAGNTQYF. The full variable domain, with the rest looked up from reference TRBV2 and TRBJ2-3, is EPEVTQTPSHQVTQMGQEVILRCVPISNHLYFYWYRQILGQKVEFLVSFYNNEISEKSEIFDDQFSVERPDGSNFTLKIRSTKLEDSAMYFCASSEIAGNTQYFGPGTRLTVL.